This entry features one TCR beta chain sequence. The source of the sample is a study of blood T cell repertoires in COVID-19. Study-wide background: Italy, Spain and the United States were the sources of the convalescent and acute COVID-19 samples. The cDNA or gDNA used as material had been derived from T cells, B-cell-depleted T cells, or PBMCs.

Assay used: immunoSEQ multiplex PCR; TCRdb lists only in-frame clones, some missing. The repertoire holds roughly 210,000 clones, with approximately 90% as singletons. Sequencing was done on a sample of peripheral blood. The TCR was taken from a man between 65 and 85 years old with acute or convalescent COVID-19.

CDR3 protein: CASSRVGGGEQYF. For the CDR3, the DNA is TGTGCCAGCTCACGGGTAGGCGGAGGCGAGCAGTACTTC. The rearrangement uses TRBV18 and TRBJ2-7, with D perhaps TRBD2 (5 bases). The CDR3 extends over 13 amino acids. V was shortened by 4 bases and J by 6 bases, with 13 bases between the two germline ends. Germline V gene sequence: CDR1 KGHSH, CDR2 LQKENI.